The source of this T cell receptor (beta chain) is a study of blood T cell repertoires in COVID-19. Original processing methods: Amplification from reference gene primers served as the basis for estimated nucleated cell counts. Sequencing used immunoSEQ multiplex PCR; TCRdb keeps in-frame clones, though not all of them. V, J and clone size reflect that table, while D and trimming were determined from the DNA. The repertoire holds a few hundred thousand clones, with roughly 85% as singletons. This clone has only a few counts. V was shortened by 0 bases and J by 3 bases, with 4 bases between the two germline ends. Germline assignment: CDR1 SGHRS and CDR2 YFSETQ. The CDR3 extends over 13 amino acids.

This chain links TRBV5-1 with TRBJ1-3, with D unresolved. Sequenced: peripheral blood. The sequence was obtained from a human donor in a cohort sampled during active COVID-19. The CDR3 loop reads CASSLDNGNTIYF. Written as DNA, the CDR3 is TGCGCCAGCAGCTTGGACAATGGAAACACCATATATTTT.